These 32 T cell receptor beta chains were sequenced from one sample in a study of cytomegalovirus exposure and HLA in healthy donors. The primer mix had 60 Vbeta and 13 Jbeta primers. Clones were read by immunoSEQ multiplex PCR, and TCRdb kept only the in-frame ones, dropping some. The table has some 76,000 clones, around three quarters seen once. Sequenced: PBMCs. The receptors were sampled from a male donor in good health and CMV-seropositive.

In this sample, this clone turned up a few times. This chain joins TRBV7-3 and TRBJ2-2; D perhaps matches TRBD1 (7 bases). Looked up from germline, CDR1 is SGHTA and CDR2 is FQGTGA. The length of the CDR3 is 14 residues. V dropped 6 bases and J dropped 6 bases, with 14 bases sitting between them. The CDR3, as DNA: TGTGCCAGCAGTCGTGACAGGGAGGCCGGGGAGCTGTTTTTT. This sequence encodes CASSRDREAGELFF.

This chain uses TRBV7-9 with TRBJ2-3; D not certain. Trimming stripped 11 bases from V and 2 bases from J, with 11 bases between. CDR1 is SEHNR, CDR2 FQNEAQ, per germline (reference sequence). The CDR3 is made up of 12 amino acids. CDR3 in amino acids: CAGGGYTDTQYF. The CDR3 nucleotides are TGTGCCGGCGGCGGATACACAGATACGCAGTATTTT.

This chain links TRBV7-9 with TRBJ1-4; TRBD1 might be the D (5 bases). Germline assignment: CDR1 SEHNR and CDR2 FQNEAQ (reference sequence). V was trimmed by 0 bases and J by 8 bases, leaving 7 bases between them. The CDR3 runs 13 residues. DNA for the CDR3: TGTGCCAGCAGCTTAGCTGGGGGGGAAAAACTGTTTTTT. Residues: CASSLAGGEKLFF.

The chain employs TRBV11-2 and TRBJ2-3, with D possibly being TRBD1 (5 bases). CDR1 is SGHAT, CDR2 FQNNGV, per germline. V gave up 0 bases and J gave up 2 bases, with 9 bases separating them. The CDR3 consists of 15 residues. The CDR3 is CASSLDSRATDTQYF. The CDR3 DNA is TGTGCCAGCAGCTTAGATAGCAGGGCCACAGATACGCAGTATTTT.

The CDR3 sequence: CASSTDREQREQYF. Here the CDR3 DNA reads TGCGCCAGCAGCACCGACAGGGAACAGCGGGAGCAGTACTTC. This rearrangement joins TRBV5-1 to TRBJ2-7; 7 nucleotides match TRBD1. The CDR3 loop spans 14 amino acids. Germline values: CDR1 SGHRS, CDR2 YFSETQ. V trimming: 4 bases; J trimming: 7 bases; junction bases outside the gene matches: 11.

CDR3 bases: TGTGCCAGCAGCCGAGCGGGAGGGGGAGAGACCCAGTACTTC. Translation gives CASSRAGGGETQYF. The chain employs TRBV7-7 and TRBJ2-5; the match to TRBD2 covers 10 bases. V gave up 5 bases and J gave up 4 bases; unmatched junction bases: 4. The germline V gene encodes CDR1 SSHAT and CDR2 FNYEAQ (reference sequence). This CDR3 spans 14 amino acids.

This clone has a single count. This chain links TRBV5-4 with TRBJ1-3; D may be TRBD1 (5 bases). Trimming shortened V by 3 bases and J by 4 bases, and 11 bases separated the two germline ends. Germline-derived CDR1 and CDR2 are SGHNT and YYREEE (reference sequence). The CDR3 is 14 amino acids. CDR3 sequence reads: CASSSGADGNTIYF. The CDR3 nucleotides read TGTGCCAGCAGCTCTGGGGCGGACGGAAACACCATATATTTT.

This clone was recorded only once. This chain joins TRBV5-1 and TRBJ2-1, with 8 bases fitting TRBD2. The ends lost 0 bases at V and 9 bases at J; junction bases unmatched: 11. CDR1 SGHRS and CDR2 YFSETQ come from the germline V gene. The CDR3 runs to 16 residues. CDR3 in DNA: TGCGCCAGCAGCTTGGCACGCGGGGGGCCTACAGGTGAGCAGTTCTTC. This codes for CASSLARGGPTGEQFF.

This clone was counted a few times. This chain joins TRBV19 and TRBJ1-1; tentatively, D is TRBD1 (6 bases). Per germline, CDR1 LNHDA and CDR2 SQIVND (reference sequence). Trimming pared 6 bases from V and 4 bases from J, leaving 21 bases between. The CDR3 is 16 amino acids. Here the CDR3 DNA reads TGTGCCAGTAGCCCCCCTCATCCCGCGGGGGCCACTGAAGCTTTCTTT. Protein: CASSPPHPAGATEAFF. The full variable domain, rest sourced from reference TRBV19 and TRBJ1-1, is DGGITQSPKYLFRKEGQNVTLSCEQNLNHDAMYWYRQDPGQGLRLIYYSQIVNDFQKGDIAEGYSVSREKKESFPLTVTSAQKNPTAFYLCASSPPHPAGATEAFFGQGTRLTVV.

This clone occurred a few times. V usage is TRBV4-3 and J usage is TRBJ1-1; D may be TRBD1 (6 bases). Germline V gene sequence: CDR1 LGHNA, CDR2 YSLEER. Trimming pared 1 base from V and 0 bases from J, leaving 12 bases between. CDR3 length: 16 residues. CDR3 protein: CASSQGQGILNTEAFF. The CDR3 DNA reads as TGCGCCAGCAGCCAAGGGCAGGGGATACTGAACACTGAAGCTTTCTTT.

Only a few counts were recorded for this clone. The rearrangement links TRBV5-6 to TRBJ2-7, with 8 bases that match TRBD1. In germline, CDR1 is SGHDT, CDR2 YYEEEE. V shed 3 bases and J 0 bases; nucleotides not matched to a gene: 2. CDR3 size: 14 residues. The CDR3 protein is CASSWGTGSYEQYF. CDR3 nucleotides: TGTGCCAGCAGCTGGGGGACAGGCTCCTACGAGCAGTACTTC.

J is TRBJ2-7 and V is TRBV27; D may be TRBD2 (6 bases). This CDR3 is built from 15 residues. Trimming stripped 5 bases from V and 4 bases from J, with 18 bases between. Germline values: CDR1 MNHEY, CDR2 SMNVEV (reference sequence). In DNA form, the CDR3 reads TGTGCCAGCAGTCCCCAAGGAGGAGGGCATTACGAGCAGTACTTC. It translates to CASSPQGGGHYEQYF.

This chain uses TRBV7-2 with TRBJ2-7; TRBD2 matches at 9 bases. Unmatched junction bases numbered 2, after V lost 2 bases and J lost 3 bases. CDR3 length: 14 residues. Germline V lookup: CDR1 SGHTA, CDR2 FQGNSA. The CDR3 loop reads CASSLLAGLYEQYF. CDR3 sequence (DNA): TGTGCCAGCAGCTTACTAGCGGGACTCTACGAGCAGTACTTC.

The V and J genes are TRBV7-2 and TRBJ2-2; weak D call: TRBD1 (5 bases). The V gene lost 1 base and the J gene lost 16 bases, with 22 bases spanning the gap. This CDR3 comprises 15 residues. The germline CDR1 and CDR2 sequences are SGHTA and FQGNSA. This CDR3 is CASSLGLEQDPHQFF. In DNA form, the CDR3 reads TGTGCCAGCAGCTTAGGTCTCGAACAGGACCCGCACCAGTTTTTT.

This sequence joins TRBV28 and TRBJ1-1, with TRBD1 as a possible D gene (6 bases). V lost 2 bases, J lost 2 bases, and 9 bases lay in between. The CDR3 has 14 residues. Germline CDR1 is MDHEN and CDR2 is SYDVKM. The CDR3 nucleotides read TGTGCCAGCAGTTTAGGGGGCTTAAACACTGAAGCTTTCTTT. Translation: CASSLGGLNTEAFF.

The rearrangement links TRBV9 to TRBJ1-1, with 8 nucleotides matching TRBD1. This CDR3 is built from 15 residues. The V segment lost 0 bases and the J segment 11 bases; nucleotides outside the gene matches: 12. CDR1 SGDLS and CDR2 YYNGEE come from the germline V gene. The CDR3 DNA is TGTGCCAGCAGCGTAGCCCTAACGGACAGGGCTCCGGCTTTCTTT. Its translation: CASSVALTDRAPAFF.

The chain recombines TRBV10-2 with TRBJ2-5, with D possibly matching TRBD2 (5 bases). The CDR3 sequence is 14 residues long. CDR1 WSHSY and CDR2 SAAADI come from the germline V gene. The V gene lost 5 bases and the J gene lost 2 bases, with 12 bases spanning the gap. CDR3 in DNA: TGCGCCAGCAGTCTCCCACGGAGGCAAGAGACCCAGTACTTC. Amino acids: CASSLPRRQETQYF.

This chain joins TRBV9 and TRBJ1-4, with TRBD1 matching over 9 bases. Unmatched junction bases numbered 5, after V lost 3 bases and J lost 5 bases. Germline-derived CDR1 and CDR2 are SGDLS and YYNGEE. The CDR3 contains 15 residues. The CDR3 is CASSGTGTGNEKLFF. CDR3 DNA: TGTGCCAGCAGCGGGACCGGGACAGGGAATGAAAAACTGTTTTTT.

This chain uses TRBV9 with TRBJ2-7, with 11 positions matching TRBD1. CDR1 SGDLS and CDR2 YYNGEE come from the germline V gene. This CDR3 spans 14 amino acids. The V gene end was trimmed by 5 bases and the J gene end by 4 bases; junction bases not matched to a gene: 5. CDR3 in amino acids: CASRPGTGGYEQYF. The CDR3, as DNA: TGTGCCAGCAGGCCCGGGACAGGGGGATACGAGCAGTACTTC. Filled out from reference TRBV9 and TRBJ2-7, the complete variable domain reads DSGVTQTPKHLITATGQRVTLRCSPRSGDLSVYWYQQSLDQGLQFLIQYYNGEERAKGNILERFSAQQFPDLHSELNLSSLELGDSALYFCASRPGTGGYEQYFGPGTRLTVT.

This clone was seen only once. The chain joins TRBV6-1 to TRBJ2-3; a possible D gene is TRBD1 (5 bases). V lost 7 bases and J lost 1, with 9 bases in between. Germline CDR1 is MNHNS and CDR2 is SASEGT. This CDR3 contains 13 residues. DNA of the CDR3: TGTGCCAGCATAGGGGCTGGCACAGATACGCAGTATTTT. Residues: CASIGAGTDTQYF.

CDR3 sequence reads: CASSPNRGPNEKLFF. The CDR3 nucleotides read TGTGCCAGCAGCCCTAACAGGGGCCCTAATGAAAAACTGTTTTTT. The rearrangement joins TRBV7-9 to TRBJ1-4; 7 nucleotides line up with TRBD1. The J segment lost 3 bases and the V segment lost 5 bases, leaving 6 bases of the junction unmatched. Germline V gene lookup returns CDR1 SEHNR and CDR2 FQNEAQ (reference sequence). CDR3 length: 15 residues.

The gene calls are TRBV5-1 and TRBJ1-6, with D perhaps matching TRBD1 (5 bases). The germline gives CDR1 SGHRS, CDR2 YFSETQ. The CDR3 length is 15 residues. V dropped 3 bases and J dropped 8 bases, with 15 bases sitting between them. In DNA, the CDR3 is TGCGCCAGCAGCTCCCGGGGACTTACAGATTCACCCCTCCACTTT. Amino acids: CASSSRGLTDSPLHF.

V is TRBV10-3 and J is TRBJ2-7; perhaps TRBD2 as D (5 bases). V was trimmed by 0 bases and J by 2 bases, leaving 14 bases between them. The CDR3 has 16 residues. Looked up from germline, CDR1 is ENHRY and CDR2 is SYGVKD. The CDR3, as DNA: TGTGCCATCAGTGAGTCTGGTAGCGCGACGGCCTACGAGCAGTACTTC. As protein: CAISESGSATAYEQYF.

The chain recombines TRBV19 with TRBJ2-2, with 12 bases identical to TRBD2. The CDR3 extends over 15 amino acids. With 1 base clipped from V and 8 bases from J, the junction kept 2 bases outside the gene matches. Germline values: CDR1 LNHDA, CDR2 SQIVND (reference sequence). This CDR3 is CASSIGLAGVGELFF. Written as DNA, the CDR3 is TGTGCCAGTAGTATAGGACTAGCGGGAGTTGGGGAGCTGTTTTTT.

The chain joins TRBV5-1 to TRBJ2-1; 8 bases line up with TRBD1. CDR1 SGHRS and CDR2 YFSETQ come from the germline V gene. CDR3 size: 15 residues. The junction had 4 bases not matched to a gene; V was cut back by 0 bases and J by 5 bases. The CDR3 spells CASSLGRQGNNEQFF. The CDR3 DNA reads as TGCGCCAGCAGCTTGGGGAGACAGGGGAACAATGAGCAGTTCTTC.

This chain uses TRBV7-2 with TRBJ2-2; no firm D call. Germline loops: CDR1 SGHTA, CDR2 FQGNSA. The CDR3 covers 12 residues. Trimming stripped 3 bases from V and 4 bases from J, with 3 bases between. CDR3 DNA: TGTGCCAGCAGCTTCTCCACCGGGGAGCTGTTTTTT. Protein sequence: CASSFSTGELFF.

This sequence joins TRBV6-6 and TRBJ2-6; 9 nucleotides align to TRBD2. This CDR3 has 15 residues. Germline CDR1 reads MNHNY; CDR2 reads SVGAGI (reference sequence). Trimming removed 4 bases from V and 7 bases from J; junction bases left unmatched: 5. CDR3 bases: TGTGCCAGCAGTTCTGCGGGGGGGAAAGCCAACGTCCTGACTTTC. This translates into CASSSAGGKANVLTF.

This chain joins TRBV7-8 and TRBJ2-7; maybe TRBD2 (6 bases). Trimming removed 0 bases at V and 5 bases at J, with 11 bases between. The CDR3 runs 14 residues. Germline CDR1 SGHVS, CDR2 FQNEAQ. As DNA, the CDR3 is TGTGCCAGCAGCTTAGCTGTCACTAGCCACGAGCAGTACTTC. Its protein is CASSLAVTSHEQYF.

The chain joins TRBV5-1 to TRBJ1-3; D perhaps matches TRBD1 (5 bases). The CDR3 length is 15 residues. CDR1 is SGHRS, CDR2 YFSETQ, per germline. Trimming took off 4 bases at V and 0 bases at J, with 11 bases between the two ends. CDR3 sequence reads: CASSPQGGSGNTIYF. The DNA of the CDR3 is TGCGCCAGCAGCCCCCAGGGCGGCTCTGGAAACACCATATATTTT.

The V and J genes are TRBV5-4 and TRBJ1-1; weak D call: TRBD1 (5 bases). Between the trimmed V and J ends, which lost 4 bases and 4 bases, there was a span of 11 bases. CDR1 and CDR2 (germline): SGHNT, YYREEE (reference sequence). The CDR3 sequence is 13 residues long. The CDR3 here is CASSLRGATEAFF. CDR3 DNA: TGTGCCAGCAGCCTTCGCGGGGCCACTGAAGCTTTCTTT. The full variable domain, completed using reference TRBV5-4 and TRBJ1-1, is ETGVTQSPTHLIKTRGQQVTLRCSSQSGHNTVSWYQQALGQGPQFIFQYYREEENGRGNFPPRFSGLQFPNYSSELNVNALELDDSALYLCASSLRGATEAFFGQGTRLTVV.

The rearrangement links TRBV19 to TRBJ1-1; D gene uncertain. Per the germline V gene, CDR1 is LNHDA and CDR2 is SQIVND (reference sequence). Trimming shortened V by 7 bases and J by 3 bases, and 15 bases separated the two germline ends. The CDR3 totals 14 residues. CDR3 sequence (DNA): TGTGCCAGTACTGTAGTTCCAGGTTACACTGAAGCTTTCTTT. Translated, it gives CASTVVPGYTEAFF.

J is TRBJ2-7 and V is TRBV7-9, with 8 nucleotides matching TRBD1. CDR1 is SEHNR, CDR2 FQNEAQ, per germline (reference sequence). After removal of 5 bases from V and 0 bases from J, the junction contained 6 bases not matched to a gene. The CDR3 sequence is 15 residues long. CDR3 bases: TGTGCCAGCAGCCCTGGACAGGGTGGCTCCTACGAGCAGTACTTC. This gives the protein CASSPGQGGSYEQYF.